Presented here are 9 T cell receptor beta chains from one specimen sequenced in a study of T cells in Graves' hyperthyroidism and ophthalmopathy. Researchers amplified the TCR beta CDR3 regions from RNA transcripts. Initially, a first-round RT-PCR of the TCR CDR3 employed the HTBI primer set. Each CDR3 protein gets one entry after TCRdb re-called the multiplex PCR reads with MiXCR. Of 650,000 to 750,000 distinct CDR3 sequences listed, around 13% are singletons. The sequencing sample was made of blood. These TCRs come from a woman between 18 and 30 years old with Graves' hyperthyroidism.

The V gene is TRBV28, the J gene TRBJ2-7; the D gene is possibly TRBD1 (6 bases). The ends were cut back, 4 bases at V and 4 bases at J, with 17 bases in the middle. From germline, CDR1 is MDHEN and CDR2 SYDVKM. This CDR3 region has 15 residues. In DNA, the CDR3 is TGTGCCAGCAGTTCAATAACGGACAGAATTTACGAGCAGTACTTC. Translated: CASSSITDRIYEQYF.

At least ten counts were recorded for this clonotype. CDR3 loop: CASSEGREQFF. The CDR3 nucleotides are TGTGCCAGCAGTGAGGGACGTGAGCAGTTCTTC. V is TRBV2 and J is TRBJ2-1, with D perhaps TRBD1 or TRBD2 (5 bases each). The CDR3 loop spans 11 amino acids. Trimming stripped 3 bases from V and 9 bases from J, with 6 bases between. Germline CDR1 and CDR2: SNHLY and FYNNEI.

CDR3 sequence reads: CASRLAGGPADTQYF. The CDR3 DNA reads TGTGCCAGCAGGCTAGCGGGAGGGCCCGCAGATACGCAGTATTTT. The chain uses TRBV11-2 and TRBJ2-3; 12 bases are a match to TRBD2. V shed 6 bases, J shed 4 bases, and the junction held 5 bases outside the gene matches. Germline CDR1 is SGHAT and CDR2 is FQNNGV. This CDR3 has 15 amino acids.

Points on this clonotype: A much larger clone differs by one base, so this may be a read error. The CDR3 DNA is TGTGCCAGCAGCTCCCCCGGGACAGGGGGCATAGATACGCAGTATTTT. Its translation: CASSSPGTGGIDTQYF. The chain employs TRBV28 and TRBJ2-3; TRBD1 aligns across 12 bases. Trimming cost V 6 bases and J 5 bases; bases outside gene matches: 9. Per the germline V gene, CDR1 is MDHEN and CDR2 is SYDVKM. This CDR3 is built from 16 residues.

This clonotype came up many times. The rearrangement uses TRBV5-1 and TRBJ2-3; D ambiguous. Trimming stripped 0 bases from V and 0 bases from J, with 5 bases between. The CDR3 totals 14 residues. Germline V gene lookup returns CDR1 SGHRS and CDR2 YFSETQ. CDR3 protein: CASSLALSTDTQYF. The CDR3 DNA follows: TGCGCCAGCAGCTTGGCTCTAAGCACAGATACGCAGTATTTT. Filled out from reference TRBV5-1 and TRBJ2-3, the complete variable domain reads KAGVTQTPRYLIKTRGQQVTLSCSPISGHRSVSWYQQTPGQGLQFLFEYFSETQRNKGNFPGRFSGRQFSNSRSEMNVSTLELGDSALYLCASSLALSTDTQYFGPGTRLTVL.

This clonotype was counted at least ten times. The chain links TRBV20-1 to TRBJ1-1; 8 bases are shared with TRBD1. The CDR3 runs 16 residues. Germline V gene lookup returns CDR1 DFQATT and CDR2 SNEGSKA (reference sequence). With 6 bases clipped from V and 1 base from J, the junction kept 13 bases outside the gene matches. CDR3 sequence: CSAGGQVPPTNTEAFF. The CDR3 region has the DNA TGCAGTGCGGGGGGACAGGTCCCACCAACGAACACTGAAGCTTTCTTT.

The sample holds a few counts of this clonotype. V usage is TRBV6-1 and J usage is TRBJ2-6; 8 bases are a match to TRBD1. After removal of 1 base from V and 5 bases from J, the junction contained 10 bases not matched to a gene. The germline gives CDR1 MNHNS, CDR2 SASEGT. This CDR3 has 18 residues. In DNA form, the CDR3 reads TGTGCCAGCAGTGAAGAAGTGGAGACAGGGGTCTGGGCCAACGTCCTGACTTTC. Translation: CASSEEVETGVWANVLTF.

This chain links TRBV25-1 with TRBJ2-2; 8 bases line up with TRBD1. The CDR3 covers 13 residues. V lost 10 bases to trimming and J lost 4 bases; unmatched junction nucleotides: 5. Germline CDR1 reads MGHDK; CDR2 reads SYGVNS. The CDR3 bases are TGTGCCACGACAGGGGAGCGCACCGGGGAGCTGTTTTTT. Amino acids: CATTGERTGELFF. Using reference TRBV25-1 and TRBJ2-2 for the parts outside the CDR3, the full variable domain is EADIYQTPRYLVIGTGKKITLECSQTMGHDKMYWYQQDPGMELHLIHYSYGVNSTEKGDLSSESTVSRIRTEHFPLTLESARPSHTSQYLCATTGERTGELFFGEGSRLTVL.

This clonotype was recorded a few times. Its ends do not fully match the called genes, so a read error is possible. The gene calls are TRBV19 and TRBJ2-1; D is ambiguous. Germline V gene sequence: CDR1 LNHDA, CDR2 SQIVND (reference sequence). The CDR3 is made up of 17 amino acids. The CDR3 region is CASSLDSRLLSYNEQFF. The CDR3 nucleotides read TGTGCCAGTAGTCTAGATTCCCGTCTCTTATCCTACAATGAGCAGTTCTTC.